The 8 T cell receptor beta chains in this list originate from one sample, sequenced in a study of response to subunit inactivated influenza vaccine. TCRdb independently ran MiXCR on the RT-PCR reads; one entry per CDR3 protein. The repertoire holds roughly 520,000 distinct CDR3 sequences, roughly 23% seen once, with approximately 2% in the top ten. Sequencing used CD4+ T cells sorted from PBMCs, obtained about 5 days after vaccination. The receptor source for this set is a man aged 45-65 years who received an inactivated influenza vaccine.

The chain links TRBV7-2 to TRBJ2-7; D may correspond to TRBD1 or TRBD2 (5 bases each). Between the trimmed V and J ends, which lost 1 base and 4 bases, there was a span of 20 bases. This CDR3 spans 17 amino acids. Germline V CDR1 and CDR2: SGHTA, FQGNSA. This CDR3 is CASSLGGTGTDGYEQYF. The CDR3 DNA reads TGTGCCAGCAGCTTAGGAGGTACCGGGACCGATGGTTACGAGCAGTACTTC.

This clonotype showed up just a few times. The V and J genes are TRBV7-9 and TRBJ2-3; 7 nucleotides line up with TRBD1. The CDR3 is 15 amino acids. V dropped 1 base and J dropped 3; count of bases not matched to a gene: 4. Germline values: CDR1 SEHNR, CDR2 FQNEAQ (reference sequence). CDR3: CASSLETGWTDTQYF. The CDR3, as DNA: TGTGCCAGCAGCTTAGAGACAGGGTGGACAGATACGCAGTATTTT.

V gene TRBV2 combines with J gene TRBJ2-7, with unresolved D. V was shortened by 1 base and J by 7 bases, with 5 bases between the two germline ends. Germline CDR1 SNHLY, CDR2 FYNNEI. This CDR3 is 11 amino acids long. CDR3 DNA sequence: TGTGCCAGCAGTGAAGACAGAGAGCAGTACTTC. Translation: CASSEDREQYF.

In DNA, the CDR3 is TGTGCCAGCAGTCGTTCGGCAGGTGAAGAGACCCAGTACTTC. Translated, it gives CASSRSAGEETQYF. This chain joins TRBV28 and TRBJ2-5; D remains unclear. This CDR3 is built from 14 residues. V shed 5 bases and J shed 3 bases, with 13 bases lying between them. Per germline, CDR1 MDHEN and CDR2 SYDVKM.

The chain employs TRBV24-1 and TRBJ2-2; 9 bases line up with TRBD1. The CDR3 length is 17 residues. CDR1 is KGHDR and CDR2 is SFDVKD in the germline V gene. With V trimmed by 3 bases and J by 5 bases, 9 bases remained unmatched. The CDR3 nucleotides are TGTGCCACCAGTGATCCGCCCGGGACAGGGAGAACCGGGGAGCTGTTTTTT. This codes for CATSDPPGTGRTGELFF.

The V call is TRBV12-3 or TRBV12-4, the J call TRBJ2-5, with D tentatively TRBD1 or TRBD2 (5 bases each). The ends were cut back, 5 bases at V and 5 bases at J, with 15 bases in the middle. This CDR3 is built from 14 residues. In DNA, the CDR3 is TGTGCCAGCAGTCGAGGGGTAGGGATGGAGACCCAGTACTTC. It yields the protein CASSRGVGMETQYF.

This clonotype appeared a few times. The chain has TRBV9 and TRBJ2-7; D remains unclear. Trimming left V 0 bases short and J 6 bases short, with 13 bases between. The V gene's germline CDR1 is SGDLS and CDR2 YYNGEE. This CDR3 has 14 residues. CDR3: CASSVGWGQSEQYF. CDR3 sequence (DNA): TGTGCCAGCAGCGTAGGGTGGGGTCAGTCCGAGCAGTACTTC.

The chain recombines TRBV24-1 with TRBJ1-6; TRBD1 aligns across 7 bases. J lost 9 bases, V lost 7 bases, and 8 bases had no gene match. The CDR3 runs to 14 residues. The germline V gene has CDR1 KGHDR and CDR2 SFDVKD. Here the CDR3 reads CATSRGDPGSPLHF. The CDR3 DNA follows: TGTGCCACCAGCAGGGGGGACCCCGGTTCACCCCTCCACTTT.